What follows are 9 T cell receptor beta chains derived from one specimen sequenced in a study of OX40 agonist ivuxolimab in advanced cancers. Produced via immunoSEQ multiplex PCR; TCRdb's table is partial and in-frame only. The table lists about 110,000 clones, approximately 89% of them singletons. Specimen: CD4+ or CD8+ T cells sorted from blood, collected in a trial of the OX40 agonist ivuxolimab. Receptors were obtained from an adult with an advanced solid tumor such as melanoma, head and neck, liver or kidney cancer.

This clone is a singleton in its sample. The rearrangement uses TRBV2 and TRBJ1-1; D is unresolved. Trimming left V 3 bases short and J 3 bases short, with 14 bases between. Germline-derived CDR1 and CDR2 are SNHLY and FYNNEI. The CDR3 extends over 15 amino acids. CDR3 sequence: CASSDRPTAYTEAFF. DNA of the CDR3: TGTGCCAGCAGTGATCGACCCACAGCTTACACTGAAGCTTTCTTT.

As DNA, the CDR3 is TGTGCCAGCAGCTTAACGCCGGCGGGTCGCCTCTACGAGCAGTACTTC. Translation: CASSLTPAGRLYEQYF. The J gene is TRBJ2-7, the V gene TRBV7-3, with a weak D call TRBD2 (5 bases). The CDR3 spans 16 residues. V gave up 0 bases and J gave up 3 bases, with 15 bases separating them. Germline CDR1 reads SGHTA; CDR2 reads FQGTGA.

This sequence joins TRBV10-3 and TRBJ2-2, with D unclear. Looked up from germline, CDR1 is ENHRY and CDR2 is SYGVKD. The V and J ends lost 6 bases and 5 bases respectively, with 10 bases between them. The CDR3 runs to 13 residues. The DNA for the CDR3 is TGTGCCATCAGACGAGTTGGGACCGGGGAGCTGTTTTTT. The encoded protein is CAIRRVGTGELFF.

This chain connects TRBV6-6 to TRBJ1-3; the match to TRBD1 covers 8 bases. The germline CDR1 and CDR2 sequences are MNHNY and SVGAGI (reference sequence). V lost 0 bases to trimming and J lost 0 bases; unmatched junction nucleotides: 1. CDR3 length: 16 amino acids. Here the CDR3 reads CASSYSTGGSGNTIYF. The CDR3 nucleotides read TGTGCCAGCAGTTACTCTACAGGGGGCTCTGGAAACACCATATATTTT.

V and J are TRBV5-1 and TRBJ2-1, with TRBD2 matching over 7 bases. The germline V gene encodes CDR1 SGHRS and CDR2 YFSETQ. This CDR3 region has 16 residues. J gave up 1 base and V 0 bases, and 4 bases lay outside the gene matches. CDR3 sequence: CASSLDTGGSYNEQFF. In DNA form, the CDR3 reads TGCGCCAGCAGCTTGGATACGGGGGGATCCTACAATGAGCAGTTCTTC.

The chain couples TRBV7-9 to TRBJ2-5, with 9 bases matching TRBD2. CDR1 and CDR2 from the germline V gene are SEHNR and FQNEAQ (reference sequence). V lost 2 bases to trimming and J lost 3 bases; unmatched junction nucleotides: 4. The CDR3 runs 15 residues. The DNA of the CDR3 is TGTGCCAGCAGCTTAATGACTAGCGGTGAAGAGACCCAGTACTTC. Translating it yields CASSLMTSGEETQYF.

This clone was counted once. V gene TRBV7-2 combines with J gene TRBJ2-7, with 7 positions matching TRBD2. Germline V CDR1 and CDR2: SGHTA, FQGNSA. Trimming at V came to 5 bases and at J to 5 bases, leaving 15 bases not matched to a gene. The CDR3 has 16 residues. CDR3: CASSPRAARLADEQYF. The CDR3 DNA reads TGTGCCAGCAGCCCAAGAGCGGCCAGGCTAGCGGACGAGCAGTACTTC.

The V call is TRBV6-5, the J call TRBJ2-7; 7 bases map to TRBD1. Germline V gene data show CDR1 as MNHEY and CDR2 as SVGAGI. The CDR3 totals 11 residues. V trimming: 10 bases; J trimming: 6 bases; junction bases outside the gene matches: 6. The CDR3 sequence: CAIDRVGEQYF. The CDR3 bases are TGTGCCATCGACAGGGTAGGCGAGCAGTACTTC.

The genes are TRBV6-6 and TRBJ2-7; 8 bases agree with TRBD2. In germline, CDR1 is MNHNY, CDR2 SVGAGI (reference sequence). Trimming took 7 bases from V and 3 from J; bases not matched to a gene: 8. The CDR3 is made up of 14 amino acids. CDR3 sequence (DNA): TGTGCCAGCACCATAGCGGGGCCCGGCTACGAGCAGTACTTC. This encodes CASTIAGPGYEQYF.